Listed below are T cell receptor beta chains from one sample, sequenced in a study of T-cell memory formation after mild COVID-19. TCRdb itself ran the 5' RACE reads through MiXCR, one entry per CDR3 protein. This table holds about 410,000 distinct CDR3 sequences, less than 25% found once. What was sequenced was PBMCs or a T cell subset sorted from them (not recorded which). Receptors were obtained from an adult woman who had mild COVID-19 (a few samples of this study predate the infection). Cell type and time point are not known. Both conserved end residues are part of each CDR3. Each record gives: J gene, clone size, V gene, D gene, CDR3 DNA, CDR3 protein. A D gene is named only where the DNA matches it firmly. Part of the rows lack a size; the others show once, few, many or a class for expanded clones.

j_call: TRBJ1-1; clone_size: NA; v_call: TRBV7-6; d_call: NA; cdr3_nt: TGTGCCAGCAGCTCCTCCTCTACACCCTTGCACACTGAAGCTTTCTTT; cdr3_aa: CASSSSSTPLHTEAFF
j_call: TRBJ2-3; clone_size: few; v_call: TRBV5-1; d_call: TRBD1; cdr3_nt: TGCGCCAGCAGCTACGGACAGGGGATGCCCGCCGGGGCGTTT; cdr3_aa: CASSYGQGMPAGAF
j_call: TRBJ2-1; clone_size: many; v_call: TRBV20-1; d_call: TRBD2; cdr3_nt: TGCAGTGCTAGACGCCCTAGCGGGACTGGCGAGCAGTTCTTC; cdr3_aa: CSARRPSGTGEQFF
j_call: TRBJ2-6; clone_size: NA; v_call: TRBV12-3/TRBV12-4; d_call: NA; cdr3_nt: TGTGCCAGCCGTCCACGCACAATTCGATCTGGGGCCAACGTCCTGACTTTC; cdr3_aa: CASRPRTIRSGANVLTF
j_call: TRBJ2-1; clone_size: few; v_call: TRBV27; d_call: NA; cdr3_nt: TGTGCCAGCAGTTACTCGGACCACAATACTGAGCAGTTCTTC; cdr3_aa: CASSYSDHNTEQFF
j_call: TRBJ1-3; clone_size: few; v_call: TRBV5-1; d_call: NA; cdr3_nt: TGCGCCAGCAGCTTGGGGGCAGGGACTGGAAACACCATATATTTT; cdr3_aa: CASSLGAGTGNTIYF
j_call: TRBJ2-1; clone_size: NA; v_call: TRBV5-5; d_call: NA; cdr3_nt: TGTGCCAGCAGCCTGCCGATTGGGGCGAATGAGCAGTTCTTC; cdr3_aa: CASSLPIGANEQFF
j_call: TRBJ1-5; clone_size: many; v_call: TRBV19; d_call: NA; cdr3_nt: TGTGCCAGTAGTATTAGGGGGACCTTTTATAGCAATCAGCCCCAGCATTTT; cdr3_aa: CASSIRGTFYSNQPQHF
j_call: TRBJ1-1; clone_size: NA; v_call: TRBV6-2/TRBV6-3; d_call: TRBD1; cdr3_nt: TGTGCCAGCAGTTCGAACCGGGACAGGGTTGGCACTGAAGCTTTCTTT; cdr3_aa: CASSSNRDRVGTEAFF
j_call: TRBJ1-6; clone_size: NA; v_call: TRBV9; d_call: NA; cdr3_nt: TGTGCCAGCAGCGTAGGCCCCTCGGGGGATAATTCACCCCTCCACTTT; cdr3_aa: CASSVGPSGDNSPLHF
j_call: TRBJ1-3; clone_size: NA; v_call: TRBV20-1; d_call: NA; cdr3_nt: TGCAGTGCTAGCGGGGGCGAGGGTTCTGGAAACACCATATATTTT; cdr3_aa: CSASGGEGSGNTIYF
j_call: TRBJ1-5; clone_size: few; v_call: TRBV7-2; d_call: TRBD1; cdr3_nt: TGTGCCAGCAGCTTAGGGGACAGGGGCCCCTCTAGCAATCAGCCCCAGCATTTT; cdr3_aa: CASSLGDRGPSSNQPQHF
j_call: TRBJ1-1; clone_size: NA; v_call: TRBV20-1; d_call: NA; cdr3_nt: TGCAGTGCTAGCCTACAGGGGAACACTGAAGCTTTCTTT; cdr3_aa: CSASLQGNTEAFF
j_call: TRBJ2-7; clone_size: NA; v_call: TRBV18; d_call: TRBD1; cdr3_nt: TGTGCCAGCTCACCGGGGCAGGGGGCCGAGCAGTACTTC; cdr3_aa: CASSPGQGAEQYF
j_call: TRBJ2-5; clone_size: few; v_call: TRBV29-1; d_call: NA; cdr3_nt: TGCAGCGTTGAAGCGGGAGTCATGACCCAGTACTTC; cdr3_aa: CSVEAGVMTQYF
j_call: TRBJ2-1; clone_size: NA; v_call: TRBV7-9; d_call: NA; cdr3_nt: TGTGCCAGCAGCTTGCCCCAATACAATGAGCAGTTCTTC; cdr3_aa: CASSLPQYNEQFF
j_call: TRBJ2-2; clone_size: few; v_call: TRBV5-1; d_call: NA; cdr3_nt: TGCGCCAGCAGCTTGGGGTACGGGGTACCGAACACCGGGGAGCTGTTTTTT; cdr3_aa: CASSLGYGVPNTGELFF
j_call: TRBJ2-7; clone_size: NA; v_call: TRBV2; d_call: TRBD2; cdr3_nt: TGTGCCAGCAGTGATCGACTAGCGCACTCCTACGAGCAGTACTTC; cdr3_aa: CASSDRLAHSYEQYF
j_call: TRBJ2-2; clone_size: NA; v_call: TRBV2; d_call: NA; cdr3_nt: TGTGCCAGCAGGGTAGAGACCGGGGAGCTGTTTTTT; cdr3_aa: CASRVETGELFF
j_call: TRBJ1-5; clone_size: NA; v_call: TRBV7-9; d_call: NA; cdr3_nt: TGTGCCTGCAGCCTAGCAGATGGGTCGACAGGCGACAATCAGCCCCAGCATTTT; cdr3_aa: CACSLADGSTGDNQPQHF
j_call: TRBJ1-1; clone_size: few; v_call: TRBV7-9; d_call: NA; cdr3_nt: TGTGCCAGCAGCTGGGGACATGTGAACACTGAAGCTTTCTTT; cdr3_aa: CASSWGHVNTEAFF
j_call: TRBJ2-5; clone_size: NA; v_call: TRBV9; d_call: NA; cdr3_nt: TGTGCCAGCAGCGTAGGTGGTGGCCAAGAGACCCAGTACTTC; cdr3_aa: CASSVGGGQETQYF
j_call: TRBJ2-7; clone_size: few; v_call: TRBV9; d_call: NA; cdr3_nt: TGTGCCAGCAGCGTAAATGGGTACTCCTACGAGCAGTACTTC; cdr3_aa: CASSVNGYSYEQYF
j_call: TRBJ2-2; clone_size: few; v_call: TRBV5-1; d_call: NA; cdr3_nt: TGCGCCAGCAGCAGCTTAGGGAGGTCGAACACCGGGGAGCTGTTTTTT; cdr3_aa: CASSSLGRSNTGELFF
j_call: TRBJ2-5; clone_size: NA; v_call: TRBV10-3; d_call: NA; cdr3_nt: TGTGCCATCAGGGATCAAGAGACCCAGTACTTC; cdr3_aa: CAIRDQETQYF
j_call: TRBJ2-5; clone_size: NA; v_call: TRBV6-5; d_call: TRBD1; cdr3_nt: TGTGCCAGCAGTTCCCAATACAGGGGGGCCCAAGAGACCCAGTACTTC; cdr3_aa: CASSSQYRGAQETQYF
j_call: TRBJ2-3; clone_size: few; v_call: TRBV7-3; d_call: NA; cdr3_nt: TGTGCCAGCAGCTTAACTAAAGACACAGATACGCAGTATTTT; cdr3_aa: CASSLTKDTDTQYF
j_call: TRBJ1-4; clone_size: few; v_call: TRBV4-1; d_call: NA; cdr3_nt: TGCGCCAGCAGCCAGTTAACAGGACCCCGTAATGAAAAACTGTTTTTT; cdr3_aa: CASSQLTGPRNEKLFF
j_call: TRBJ2-3; clone_size: NA; v_call: TRBV20-1; d_call: TRBD2; cdr3_nt: TGCAGTGCTAGAGATCCTAAGTTTAGCGGGACTTTGAAAGGCGATACGCAGTATTTT; cdr3_aa: CSARDPKFSGTLKGDTQYF
j_call: TRBJ2-1; clone_size: NA; v_call: TRBV29-1; d_call: TRBD2; cdr3_nt: TGCAGCGTTCAGGCCCGCGGGCTAGCGGTTTACAATGAGCAGTTCTTC; cdr3_aa: CSVQARGLAVYNEQFF
j_call: TRBJ2-1; clone_size: few; v_call: TRBV24-1; d_call: TRBD2; cdr3_nt: TGTGCCACAGCTCTAGCGGGGGGGCCGCATGAGCAGTTCTTC; cdr3_aa: CATALAGGPHEQFF
j_call: TRBJ2-7; clone_size: few; v_call: TRBV6-6; d_call: TRBD1; cdr3_nt: TGTGCCAGCACCAAAGGGACAGGGACCTACGAGCAGTACTTC; cdr3_aa: CASTKGTGTYEQYF
j_call: TRBJ2-7; clone_size: few; v_call: TRBV18; d_call: TRBD1; cdr3_nt: TGTGCCAGCTCACCAGGATTCGGGACAGGGCTTGGCGAGCAGTACTTC; cdr3_aa: CASSPGFGTGLGEQYF
j_call: TRBJ2-2; clone_size: NA; v_call: TRBV7-9; d_call: TRBD2; cdr3_nt: TGTGCCAGCAGCGTGCCTAGCGGGCAAAACACCGGGGAGCTGTTTTTT; cdr3_aa: CASSVPSGQNTGELFF
j_call: TRBJ1-4; clone_size: NA; v_call: TRBV7-9; d_call: NA; cdr3_nt: TGTGCCAGCCGTGGGTTGAACATGGAAAAACTGTTTTTT; cdr3_aa: CASRGLNMEKLFF
j_call: TRBJ2-7; clone_size: NA; v_call: TRBV19; d_call: NA; cdr3_nt: TGTGCCAGTAGTATTAGCAGCGGCATTTCCTACGAGCAGTACTTC; cdr3_aa: CASSISSGISYEQYF
j_call: TRBJ1-2; clone_size: NA; v_call: TRBV7-3; d_call: NA; cdr3_nt: TGTGCCAGCAGCTCGACGGACGGAAGGGGCTACACCTTC; cdr3_aa: CASSSTDGRGYTF
j_call: TRBJ1-1; clone_size: NA; v_call: TRBV12-3/TRBV12-4; d_call: NA; cdr3_nt: TGTGCCAGCAGGGCGTCGACAGGGAACACTGAAGCTTTCTTT; cdr3_aa: CASRASTGNTEAFF
j_call: TRBJ2-3; clone_size: few; v_call: TRBV11-3; d_call: NA; cdr3_nt: TGTGCCAGCAGAAGGAGGACCGCTCCAGATCTCACAGATACGCAGTATTTT; cdr3_aa: CASRRRTAPDLTDTQYF
j_call: TRBJ2-5; clone_size: many; v_call: TRBV7-8; d_call: NA; cdr3_nt: TGTGCCAGCAGCTCCCCCTCCCGACCTTCCTGGTTCTTC; cdr3_aa: CASSSPSRPSWFF
j_call: TRBJ2-5; clone_size: NA; v_call: TRBV7-2; d_call: TRBD2; cdr3_nt: TGTGCCAGCAGCTCCTCCCGGACTAGCGAGGAGACCCAGTACTTC; cdr3_aa: CASSSSRTSEETQYF
j_call: TRBJ2-7; clone_size: few; v_call: TRBV24-1; d_call: NA; cdr3_nt: TGTGCCACCAGTTCCTTCGGCAGTGTCGAGCAGTACTTC; cdr3_aa: CATSSFGSVEQYF
j_call: TRBJ2-7; clone_size: few; v_call: TRBV6-5; d_call: NA; cdr3_nt: TGTGCCAGCAGTTACTCACAGGGCTACGAGCAGTACTTC; cdr3_aa: CASSYSQGYEQYF
j_call: TRBJ2-6; clone_size: few; v_call: TRBV12-3/TRBV12-4; d_call: NA; cdr3_nt: TGTGCCAGCAGTTTAAGGGGGGGATCTGGGGCCAACGTCCTGACTTTC; cdr3_aa: CASSLRGGSGANVLTF
j_call: TRBJ2-1; clone_size: few; v_call: TRBV5-1; d_call: TRBD2; cdr3_nt: TGCGCCAGCAGCTTGCTAGCGGGAGGGCAGCAGTCCCATGAGCAGTTCTTC; cdr3_aa: CASSLLAGGQQSHEQFF
j_call: TRBJ1-5; clone_size: NA; v_call: TRBV24-1; d_call: NA; cdr3_nt: TGTGCCACCAGTGATTTTGATAATCAGCCCCAGCATTTT; cdr3_aa: CATSDFDNQPQHF
j_call: TRBJ1-5; clone_size: NA; v_call: TRBV7-2; d_call: NA; cdr3_nt: TGTGCCAGCAGCCCTAAGGACAGAAGAAGCAATCAGCCCCAGCATTTT; cdr3_aa: CASSPKDRRSNQPQHF
j_call: TRBJ1-3; clone_size: NA; v_call: TRBV12-3/TRBV12-4; d_call: NA; cdr3_nt: TGTGCCAGCAGTTTACCGGTTGTGGGAAACACCATATATTTT; cdr3_aa: CASSLPVVGNTIYF
j_call: TRBJ1-2; clone_size: NA; v_call: TRBV4-1; d_call: NA; cdr3_nt: TGCGCCAGCAGCCCTACCGGGGGGTCTGGTGGCTACACCTTC; cdr3_aa: CASSPTGGSGGYTF
j_call: TRBJ2-7; clone_size: few; v_call: TRBV15; d_call: NA; cdr3_nt: TGTGCCACCAGCAGAGAGACCCGATACGAGCAGTACTTC; cdr3_aa: CATSRETRYEQYF
j_call: TRBJ2-1; clone_size: many; v_call: TRBV6-5; d_call: NA; cdr3_nt: TGTGCCAGCAGTTCCCAATACAATGAGCAGTTCTTC; cdr3_aa: CASSSQYNEQFF